This T cell receptor beta chain was sequenced for a study of T-cell memory formation after mild COVID-19. Study at large: For the most part, TCR clusters were specific to one donor. Findings and caveats of the study: While clones contracting from day 15 to 85 were balanced between CD4 and CD8, later expanders leaned CD4+. CD4+ clones that contracted lay mainly in CM and EM; CD8+ ones lay in EMRA.

This clonotype was counted ten times or more. Its antigen is unknown. From the 5' RACE reads, TCRdb called clonotypes with MiXCR, one entry per CDR3 protein. The sample consists of roughly 13,000 distinct CDR3 sequences, more than 10% of them appearing once. Germline V gene lookup returns CDR1 DFQATT and CDR2 SNEGSKA (reference sequence). CDR3 size: 15 residues. After removal of 3 bases from V and 8 bases from J, the junction contained 11 bases not matched to a gene. This chain joins TRBV20-1 and TRBJ2-1, with 9 bases lining up with TRBD2. The TCR sequence derives from an adult woman who had mild COVID-19 (a few samples of this study predate the infection). Cell type and time point are not known. Sequenced sample: PBMCs or a T cell subset sorted from them (not recorded which). The CDR3 DNA sequence: TGCAGTGCTAGGTTGGCGGGAGGGCCATACGATGAGCAGTTCTTC. The encoded protein is CSARLAGGPYDEQFF.